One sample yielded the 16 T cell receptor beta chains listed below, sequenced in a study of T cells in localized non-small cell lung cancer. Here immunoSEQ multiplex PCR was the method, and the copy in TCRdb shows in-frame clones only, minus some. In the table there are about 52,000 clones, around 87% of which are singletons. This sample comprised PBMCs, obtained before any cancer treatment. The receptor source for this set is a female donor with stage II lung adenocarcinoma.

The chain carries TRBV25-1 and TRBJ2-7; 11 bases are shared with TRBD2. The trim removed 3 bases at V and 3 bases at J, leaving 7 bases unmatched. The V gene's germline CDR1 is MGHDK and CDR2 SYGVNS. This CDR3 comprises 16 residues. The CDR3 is CASSDLAGGLNYEQYF. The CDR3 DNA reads TGTGCCAGCAGTGATCTAGCGGGGGGCCTCAACTACGAGCAGTACTTC.

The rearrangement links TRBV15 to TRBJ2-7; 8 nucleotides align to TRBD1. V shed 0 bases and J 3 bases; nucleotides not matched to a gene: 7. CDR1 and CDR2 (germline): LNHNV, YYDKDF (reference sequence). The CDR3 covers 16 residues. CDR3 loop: CATSRDDRGRDYEQYF. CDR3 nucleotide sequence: TGTGCCACCAGCAGAGACGACAGGGGCCGCGACTACGAGCAGTACTTC.

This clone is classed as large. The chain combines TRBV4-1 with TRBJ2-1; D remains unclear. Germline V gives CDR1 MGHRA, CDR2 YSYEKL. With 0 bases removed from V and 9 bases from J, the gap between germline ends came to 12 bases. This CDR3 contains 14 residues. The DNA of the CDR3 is TGCGCCAGCAGCCAAGAGCCCACCTATGGTGAGCAGTTCTTC. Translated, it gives CASSQEPTYGEQFF.

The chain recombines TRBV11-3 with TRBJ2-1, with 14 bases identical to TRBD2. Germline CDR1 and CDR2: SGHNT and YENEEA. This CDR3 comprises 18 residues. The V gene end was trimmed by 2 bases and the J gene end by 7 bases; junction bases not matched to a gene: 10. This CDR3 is CASSLSTSGGASENEQFF. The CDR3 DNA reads TGTGCCAGCAGCTTATCGACTAGCGGGGGGGCCTCGGAGAATGAGCAGTTCTTC. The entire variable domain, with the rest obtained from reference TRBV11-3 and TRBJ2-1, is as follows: EAGVVQSPRYKIIEKKQPVAFWCNPISGHNTLYWYLQNLGQGPELLIRYENEEAVDDSQLPKDRFSAERLKGVDSTLKIQPAELGDSAVYLCASSLSTSGGASENEQFFGPGTRLTVL.

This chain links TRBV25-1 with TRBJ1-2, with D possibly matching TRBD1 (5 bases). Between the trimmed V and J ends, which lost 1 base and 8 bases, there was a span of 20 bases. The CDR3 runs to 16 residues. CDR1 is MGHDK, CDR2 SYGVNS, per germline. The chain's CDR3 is CASSESRVGRVRGYTF. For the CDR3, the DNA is TGTGCCAGCAGTGAATCCCGAGTGGGCAGGGTACGCGGCTACACCTTC.

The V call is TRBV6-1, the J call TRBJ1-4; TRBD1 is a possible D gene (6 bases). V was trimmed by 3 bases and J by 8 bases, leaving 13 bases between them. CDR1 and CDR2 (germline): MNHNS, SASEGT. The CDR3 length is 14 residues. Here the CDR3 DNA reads TGTGCCAGCAGTGACAGGGGCTCCTTGGAAAAACTGTTTTTT. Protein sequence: CASSDRGSLEKLFF.

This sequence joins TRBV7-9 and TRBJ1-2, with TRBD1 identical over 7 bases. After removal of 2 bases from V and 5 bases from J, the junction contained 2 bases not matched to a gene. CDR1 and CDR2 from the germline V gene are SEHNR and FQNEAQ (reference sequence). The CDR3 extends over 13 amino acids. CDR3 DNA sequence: TGTGCCAGCAGCTTAAGACAGGGATATGGCTACACCTTC. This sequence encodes CASSLRQGYGYTF. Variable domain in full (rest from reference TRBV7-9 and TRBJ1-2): DTGVSQNPRHKITKRGQNVTFRCDPISEHNRLYWYRQTLGQGPEFLTYFQNEAQLEKSRLLSDRFSAERPKGSFSTLEIQRTEQGDSAMYLCASSLRQGYGYTFGSGTRLTVV.

CDR3 sequence reads: CASSARRGKGNTEAFF. In nucleotides, the CDR3 is TGTGCCAGCAGTGCGAGGAGGGGTAAGGGGAACACTGAAGCTTTCTTT. The V call is TRBV25-1, the J call TRBJ1-1, with D maybe TRBD1 (5 bases). CDR1 is MGHDK, CDR2 SYGVNS, per germline. Between the trimmed V and J ends, which lost 4 bases and 1 base, there was a span of 16 bases. This CDR3 region has 16 residues.

In DNA, the CDR3 is TGTGCCAGCAGCTCTAGCGGGGGGGCCACCGGGGAGCTGTTTTTT. The encoded protein is CASSSSGGATGELFF. The V gene is TRBV7-3, the J gene TRBJ2-2, with 12 bases fitting TRBD2. The ends lost 4 bases at V and 4 bases at J; junction bases unmatched: 1. This CDR3 has 15 residues. In germline, CDR1 is SGHTA, CDR2 FQGTGA.

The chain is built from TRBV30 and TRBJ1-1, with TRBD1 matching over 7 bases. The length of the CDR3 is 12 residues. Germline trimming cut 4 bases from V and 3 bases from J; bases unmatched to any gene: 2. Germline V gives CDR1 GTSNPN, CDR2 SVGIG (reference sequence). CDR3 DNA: TGTGCCTGGAACAGGGGACACACTGAAGCTTTCTTT. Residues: CAWNRGHTEAFF. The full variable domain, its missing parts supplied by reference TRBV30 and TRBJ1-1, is SQTIHQWPATLVQPVGSPLSLECTVEGTSNPNLYWYRQAAGRGLQLLFYSVGIGQISSEVPQNLSASRPQDRQFILSSKKLLLSDSGFYLCAWNRGHTEAFFGQGTRLTVV.

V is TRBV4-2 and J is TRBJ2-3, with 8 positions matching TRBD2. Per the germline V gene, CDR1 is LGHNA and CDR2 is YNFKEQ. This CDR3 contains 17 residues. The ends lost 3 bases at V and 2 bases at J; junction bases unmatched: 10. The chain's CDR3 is CASSHSGAGGHTDTQYF. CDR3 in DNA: TGTGCCAGCAGCCACTCAGGGGCGGGGGGCCACACAGATACGCAGTATTTT.

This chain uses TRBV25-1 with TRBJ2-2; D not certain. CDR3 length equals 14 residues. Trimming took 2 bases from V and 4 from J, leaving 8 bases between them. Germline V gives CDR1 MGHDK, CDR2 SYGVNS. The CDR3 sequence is CASSEPYFTGELFF. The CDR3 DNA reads TGTGCCAGCAGTGAACCTTATTTCACCGGGGAGCTGTTTTTT. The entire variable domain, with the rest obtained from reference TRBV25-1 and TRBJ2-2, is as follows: EADIYQTPRYLVIGTGKKITLECSQTMGHDKMYWYQQDPGMELHLIHYSYGVNSTEKGDLSSESTVSRIRTEHFPLTLESARPSHTSQYLCASSEPYFTGELFFGEGSRLTVL.

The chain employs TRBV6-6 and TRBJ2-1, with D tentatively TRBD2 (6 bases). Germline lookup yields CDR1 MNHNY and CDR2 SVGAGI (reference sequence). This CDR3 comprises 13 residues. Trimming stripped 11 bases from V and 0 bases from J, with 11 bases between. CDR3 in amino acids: CAGGDGSYNEQFF. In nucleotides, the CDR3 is TGTGCCGGCGGGGACGGCTCCTACAATGAGCAGTTCTTC.

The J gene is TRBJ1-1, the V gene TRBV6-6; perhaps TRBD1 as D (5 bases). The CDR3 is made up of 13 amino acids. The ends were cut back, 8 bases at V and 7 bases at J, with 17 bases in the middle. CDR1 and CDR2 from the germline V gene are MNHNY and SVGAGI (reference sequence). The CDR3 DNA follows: TGTGCCAGCGGCGAGGGCAGGGTTGGTGAAGCTTTCTTT. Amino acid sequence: CASGEGRVGEAFF.

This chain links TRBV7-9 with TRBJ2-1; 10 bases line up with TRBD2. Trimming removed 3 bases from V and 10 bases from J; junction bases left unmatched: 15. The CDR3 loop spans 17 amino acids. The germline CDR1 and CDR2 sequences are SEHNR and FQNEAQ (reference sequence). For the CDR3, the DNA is TGTGCCAGCAGCTTCGCCGGACTAGCGGAGTGGGAACGGGAGCAGTTCTTC. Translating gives CASSFAGLAEWEREQFF.

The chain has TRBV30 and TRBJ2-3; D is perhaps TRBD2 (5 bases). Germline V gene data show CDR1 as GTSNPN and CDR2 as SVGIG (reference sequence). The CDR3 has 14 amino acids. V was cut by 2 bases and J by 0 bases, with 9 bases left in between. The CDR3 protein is CAWSRGISTDTQYF. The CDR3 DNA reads TGTGCCTGGAGTCGGGGAATAAGCACAGATACGCAGTATTTT.